A few counts support the clone carrying this T cell receptor beta chain. The TCR beta CDR3 region was amplified by multiplex PCR employing 32 V and 13 J primers. TCRdb reprocessed the multiplex PCR reads with MiXCR, giving one entry per CDR3 protein. The sample yields tens of thousands of distinct CDR3 sequences, about 30% seen once. At about 600 ng per sample, bulk tumor genomic DNA provided the template. Biopsy collection occurred during surgery, with several far-apart biopsies per primary tumor. Untreated, newly diagnosed non-small cell lung cancer patients underwent curative surgery. The sample belongs to a study of immune heterogeneity within non-small cell lung tumors. Study context: Histology included 4 squamous cell carcinomas, under twelve non-squamous carcinomas and 1 unspecified tumor.

Germline V gives CDR1 SEHNR, CDR2 FQNEAQ (reference sequence). V dropped 5 bases and J dropped 7 bases, with 8 bases sitting between them. This CDR3 is 12 amino acids long. The gene calls are TRBV7-9 and TRBJ2-2; unclear D gene. This clonotype originated in a man between 35 and 55 years old with non-small cell lung cancer. Sequencing was done on a sample of lung tumor tissue. Written as DNA, the CDR3 is TGTGCCAGCAGCCCCCAGGTCGGGGAGCTGTTTTTT. It specifies CASSPQVGELFF.